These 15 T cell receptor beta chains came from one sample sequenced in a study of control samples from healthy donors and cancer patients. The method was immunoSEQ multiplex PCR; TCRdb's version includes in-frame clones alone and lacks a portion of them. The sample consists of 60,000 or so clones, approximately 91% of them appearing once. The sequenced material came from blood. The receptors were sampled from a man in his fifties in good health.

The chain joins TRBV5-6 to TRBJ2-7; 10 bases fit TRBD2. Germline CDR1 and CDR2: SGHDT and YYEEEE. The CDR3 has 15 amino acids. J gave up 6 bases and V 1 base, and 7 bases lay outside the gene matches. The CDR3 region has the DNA TGTGCCAGCAGCTTGTTAGCGGGAGGTTCTGGCGAGCAGTACTTC. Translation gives CASSLLAGGSGEQYF.

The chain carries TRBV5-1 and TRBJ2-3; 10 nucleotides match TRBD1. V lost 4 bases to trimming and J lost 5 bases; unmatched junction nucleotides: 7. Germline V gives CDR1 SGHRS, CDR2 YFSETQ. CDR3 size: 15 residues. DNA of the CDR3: TGCGCCAGCAGCGAGACAGGGGGCGATGGAGATACGCAGTATTTT. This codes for CASSETGGDGDTQYF.

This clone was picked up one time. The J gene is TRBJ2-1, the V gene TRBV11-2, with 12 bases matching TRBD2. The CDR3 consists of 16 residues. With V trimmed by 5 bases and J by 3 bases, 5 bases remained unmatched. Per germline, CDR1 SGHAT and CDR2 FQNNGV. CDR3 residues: CASSPRLAGDYNEQFF. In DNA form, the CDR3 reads TGTGCCAGCAGCCCTCGACTAGCGGGAGACTACAATGAGCAGTTCTTC.

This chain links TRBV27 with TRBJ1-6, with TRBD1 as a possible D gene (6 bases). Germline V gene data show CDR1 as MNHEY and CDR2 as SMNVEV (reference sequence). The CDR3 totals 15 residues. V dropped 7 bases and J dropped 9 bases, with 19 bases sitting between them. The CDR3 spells CASKWGAGEGSPLHF. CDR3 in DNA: TGTGCCAGCAAATGGGGGGCAGGGGAGGGTTCACCCCTCCACTTT.

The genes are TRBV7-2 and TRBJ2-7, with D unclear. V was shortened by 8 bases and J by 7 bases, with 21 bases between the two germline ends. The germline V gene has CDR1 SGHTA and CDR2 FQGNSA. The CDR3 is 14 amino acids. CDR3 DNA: TGTGCCAGCCGCCTTCGGTTAGGCACATGGGAGCAGTACTTC. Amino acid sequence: CASRLRLGTWEQYF.

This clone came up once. The DNA of the CDR3 is TGTGCCAGCAGCGCCCAGGGGGGAGGCTACACCTTC. This encodes CASSAQGGGYTF. The gene calls are TRBV9 and TRBJ1-2; TRBD1 matches at 7 bases. V gave up 3 bases and J gave up 8 bases; unmatched junction bases: 4. CDR1 is SGDLS, CDR2 YYNGEE, per germline. The CDR3 contains 12 residues.

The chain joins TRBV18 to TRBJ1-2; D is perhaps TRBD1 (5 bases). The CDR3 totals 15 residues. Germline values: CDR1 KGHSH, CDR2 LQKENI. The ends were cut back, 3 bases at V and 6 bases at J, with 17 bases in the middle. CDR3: CASSPGTGTSHGYTF. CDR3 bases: TGTGCCAGCTCACCGGGGACGGGGACCTCTCATGGCTACACCTTC.

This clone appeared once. The CDR3: CASSGGTEEKLFF. The CDR3 nucleotides are TGTGCCAGCTCAGGTGGGACGGAGGAAAAACTGTTTTTT. V is TRBV18 and J is TRBJ1-4; a possible D gene is TRBD1 (5 bases). The CDR3 contains 13 residues. Trimming cost V 5 bases and J 8 bases, with 12 bases left between them. The V gene's germline CDR1 is KGHSH and CDR2 LQKENI.

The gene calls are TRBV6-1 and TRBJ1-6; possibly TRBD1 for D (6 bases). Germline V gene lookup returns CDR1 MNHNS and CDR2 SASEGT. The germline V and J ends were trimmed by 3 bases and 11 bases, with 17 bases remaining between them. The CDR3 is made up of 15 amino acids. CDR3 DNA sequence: TGTGCCAGCAGTGAGGTGCGTGGGGGGGGCCCACCCCTCCACTTT. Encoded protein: CASSEVRGGGPPLHF.

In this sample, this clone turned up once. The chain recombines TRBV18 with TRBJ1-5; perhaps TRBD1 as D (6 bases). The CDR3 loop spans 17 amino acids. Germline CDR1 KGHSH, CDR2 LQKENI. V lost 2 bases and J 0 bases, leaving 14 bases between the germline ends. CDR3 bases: TGTGCCAGCTCACCAACGGGACAATCATATAGCAATCAGCCCCAGCATTTT. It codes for CASSPTGQSYSNQPQHF.

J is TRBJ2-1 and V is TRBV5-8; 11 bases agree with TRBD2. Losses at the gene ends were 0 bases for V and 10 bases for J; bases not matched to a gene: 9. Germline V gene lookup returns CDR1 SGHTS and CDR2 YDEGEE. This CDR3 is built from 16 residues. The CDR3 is CASSLGLAGGEEEQFF. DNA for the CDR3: TGTGCCAGCAGCTTGGGGCTAGCGGGAGGAGAGGAGGAGCAGTTCTTC.

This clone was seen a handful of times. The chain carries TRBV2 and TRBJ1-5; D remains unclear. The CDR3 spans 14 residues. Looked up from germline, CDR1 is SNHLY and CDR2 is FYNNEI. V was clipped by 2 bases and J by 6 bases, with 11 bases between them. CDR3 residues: CASSESGRTQPQHF. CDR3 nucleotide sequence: TGTGCCAGCAGTGAATCGGGGAGGACTCAGCCCCAGCATTTT.

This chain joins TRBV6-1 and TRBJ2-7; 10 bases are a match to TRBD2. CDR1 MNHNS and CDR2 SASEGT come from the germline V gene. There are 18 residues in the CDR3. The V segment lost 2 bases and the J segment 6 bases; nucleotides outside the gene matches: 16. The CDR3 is CASSERLAGDSEGPEQYF. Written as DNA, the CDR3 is TGTGCCAGCAGTGAAAGGCTAGCGGGAGACTCCGAGGGGCCCGAGCAGTACTTC.

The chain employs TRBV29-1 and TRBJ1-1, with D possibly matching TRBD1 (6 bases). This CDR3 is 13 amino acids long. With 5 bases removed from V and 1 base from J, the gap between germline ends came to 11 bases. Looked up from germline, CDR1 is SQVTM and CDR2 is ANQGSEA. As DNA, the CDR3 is TGCAGCGTTAGGGGGGCCCCGAACACTGAAGCTTTCTTT. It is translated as CSVRGAPNTEAFF. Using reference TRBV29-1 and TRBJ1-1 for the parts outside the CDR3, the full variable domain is SAVISQKPSRDICQRGTSLTIQCQVDSQVTMMFWYRQQPGQSLTLIATANQGSEATYESGFVIDKFPISRPNLTFSTLTVSNMSPEDSSIYLCSVRGAPNTEAFFGQGTRLTVV.

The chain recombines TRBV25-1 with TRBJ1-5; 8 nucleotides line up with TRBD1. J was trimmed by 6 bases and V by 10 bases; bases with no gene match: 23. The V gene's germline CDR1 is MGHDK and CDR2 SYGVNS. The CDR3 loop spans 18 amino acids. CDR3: CAMPLCASGDRSSQPQHF. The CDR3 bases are TGTGCCATGCCCTTGTGCGCTTCGGGGGACAGGTCTAGTCAGCCCCAGCATTTT.